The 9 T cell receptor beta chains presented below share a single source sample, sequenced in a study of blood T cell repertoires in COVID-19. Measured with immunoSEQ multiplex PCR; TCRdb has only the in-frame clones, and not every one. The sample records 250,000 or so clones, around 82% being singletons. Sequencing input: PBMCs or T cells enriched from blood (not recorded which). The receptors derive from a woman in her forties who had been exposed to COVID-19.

The CDR3 DNA reads as TGTGCCAGCAGCTTGGGGGGGCCGAACACTGAAGCTTTCTTT. Protein product: CASSLGGPNTEAFF. V gene TRBV5-4 combines with J gene TRBJ1-1; D possibly corresponds to TRBD1 (6 bases). There are 14 residues in the CDR3. V was cut by 0 bases and J by 1 base, with 7 bases left in between. The germline gives CDR1 SGHNT, CDR2 YYREEE (reference sequence).

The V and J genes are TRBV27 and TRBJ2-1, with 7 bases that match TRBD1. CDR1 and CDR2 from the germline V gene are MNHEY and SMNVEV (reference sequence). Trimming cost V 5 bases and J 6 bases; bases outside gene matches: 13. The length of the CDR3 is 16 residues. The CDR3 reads CASSPHRGGGPNEQFF. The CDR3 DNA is TGTGCCAGCAGTCCACACAGGGGTGGTGGGCCCAATGAGCAGTTCTTC.

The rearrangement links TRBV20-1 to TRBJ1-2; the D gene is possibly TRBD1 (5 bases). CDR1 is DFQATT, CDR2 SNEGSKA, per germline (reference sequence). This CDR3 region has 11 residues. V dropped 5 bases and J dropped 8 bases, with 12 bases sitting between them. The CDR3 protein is CSAQQGFGYTF. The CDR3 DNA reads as TGCAGTGCTCAGCAGGGTTTCGGCTACACCTTC.

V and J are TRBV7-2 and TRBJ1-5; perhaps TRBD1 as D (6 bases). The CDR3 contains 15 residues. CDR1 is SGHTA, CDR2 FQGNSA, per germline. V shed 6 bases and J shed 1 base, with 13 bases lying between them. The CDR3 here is CASSHADRSNQPQHF. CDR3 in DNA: TGTGCCAGCAGTCACGCCGACAGGAGCAATCAGCCCCAGCATTTT.

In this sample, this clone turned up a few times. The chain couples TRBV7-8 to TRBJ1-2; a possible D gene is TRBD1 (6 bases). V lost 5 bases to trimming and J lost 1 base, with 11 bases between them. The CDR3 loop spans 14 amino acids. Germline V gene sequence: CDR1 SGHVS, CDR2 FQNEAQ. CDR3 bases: TGTGCCAGCAGCCTACGGACAGTTAACTATGGCTACACCTTC. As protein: CASSLRTVNYGYTF.

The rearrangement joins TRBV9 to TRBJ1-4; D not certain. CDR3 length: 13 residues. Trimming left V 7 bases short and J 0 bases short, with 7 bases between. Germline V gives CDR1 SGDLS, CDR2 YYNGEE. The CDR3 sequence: CASGPSTNEKLFF. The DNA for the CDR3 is TGTGCCAGCGGGCCTTCAACTAATGAAAAACTGTTTTTT.

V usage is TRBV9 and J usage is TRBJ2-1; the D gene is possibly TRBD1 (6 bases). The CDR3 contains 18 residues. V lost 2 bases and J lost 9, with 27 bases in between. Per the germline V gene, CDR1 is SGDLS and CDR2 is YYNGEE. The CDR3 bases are TGTGCCAGCAGCGTCTCCTCCGGGACACGCGCCGGAGACGCTGAGCAGTTCTTC. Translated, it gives CASSVSSGTRAGDAEQFF.

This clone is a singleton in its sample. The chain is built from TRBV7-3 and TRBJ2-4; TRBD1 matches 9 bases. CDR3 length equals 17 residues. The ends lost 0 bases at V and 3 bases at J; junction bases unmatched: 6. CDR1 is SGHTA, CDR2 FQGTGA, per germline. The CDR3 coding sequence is TGTGCCAGCAGCTTAACGGGGCCGGGACAGGGCAAAAACATTCAGTACTTC. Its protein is CASSLTGPGQGKNIQYF. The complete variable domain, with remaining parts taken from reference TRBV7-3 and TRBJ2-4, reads GAGVSQTPSNKVTEKGKYVELRCDPISGHTALYWYRQSLGQGPEFLIYFQGTGAADDSGLPNDRFFAVRPEGSVSTLKIQRTERGDSAVYLCASSLTGPGQGKNIQYFGAGTRLSVL.

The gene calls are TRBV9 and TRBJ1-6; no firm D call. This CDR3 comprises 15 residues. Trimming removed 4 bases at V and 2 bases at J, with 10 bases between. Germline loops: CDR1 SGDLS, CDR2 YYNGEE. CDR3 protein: CASSLGEAYNSPLHF. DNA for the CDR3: TGTGCCAGCAGCCTTGGGGAGGCCTATAATTCACCCCTCCACTTT.